There are a few counts of the clone carrying this T cell receptor beta chain. Its antigen is currently unknown. The sample comes from a study of vaccination effects on CD4 cells after COVID-19. After expansion with viral peptide pools in the ViraFEST assay, antigen-specific CD4+ T cells were sequenced. With roughly nine days of culture completed, CD4+ T cells were isolated. The participants, recipients of two vaccine doses, got either BNT162b2 or mRNA-1273. Researchers reported culturing over 1.5 million PBMC in each well, adding about 11 IU/ml IL-2 and around 10 ug/ml peptides. J gave up 2 bases and V 0 bases, and 2 bases lay outside the gene matches. CDR3 length: 15 amino acids. Looked up from germline, CDR1 is SGHRS and CDR2 is YFSETQ. Only in-frame clones appear in the TCRdb table, and some are missing; sequencing was by immunoSEQ multiplex PCR. Seen here are 20,000 to 25,000 clones, about 70% observed once, and the top ten hold over 8%.

The sample consisted of CD4+ T cells from PBMCs cultured with SARS-CoV-2 spike peptides, taken after COVID-19 vaccination. This chain uses TRBV5-1 with TRBJ1-2; 9 bases fit TRBD1. The sequence was collected from a human donor who received a COVID-19 vaccine. CDR3 region: CASSLGGTGNYGYTF. The CDR3 DNA sequence: TGCGCCAGCAGCTTGGGAGGGACAGGGAACTATGGCTACACCTTC.